In its sample, the clone carrying this T cell receptor beta chain ranks as medium-sized. Its antigen remains unidentified. This CDR3 region has 15 residues. V shed 4 bases, J shed 8 bases, and the junction held 11 bases outside the gene matches. The data were taken from a study of spatial heterogeneity in lung cancer. The overall study: Alpha-chain sequences were detected in numbers that were consistently lower than beta-chain sequences. An average of more than ten raw reads was observed per unique TCR and UMI combination. Study-wide results and limits: Tumor mutation count correlated with how many alpha and beta TCRs expanded intratumorally.

MiXCR, run by TCRdb on the 5' RACE reads, gives a single entry per CDR3 protein. The sample records about 13,000 distinct CDR3 sequences, approximately 2.9% being singletons. Time point of the sample: sample taken at primary tumor resection. From tumor, nontumor lung or frozen PBMC, whole RNA was taken unsorted for sequencing. The material was lung tumor tissue, obtained at surgery. The TCR was taken from a male donor with early-stage non-small cell lung cancer. This sequence joins TRBV12-3 or TRBV12-4 and TRBJ1-5, with 7 bases identical to TRBD1. The chain's CDR3 is CASSSDKQGNEPQHF. The CDR3 DNA follows: TGTGCCAGCAGTTCCGACAAACAGGGGAACGAGCCCCAGCATTTT.